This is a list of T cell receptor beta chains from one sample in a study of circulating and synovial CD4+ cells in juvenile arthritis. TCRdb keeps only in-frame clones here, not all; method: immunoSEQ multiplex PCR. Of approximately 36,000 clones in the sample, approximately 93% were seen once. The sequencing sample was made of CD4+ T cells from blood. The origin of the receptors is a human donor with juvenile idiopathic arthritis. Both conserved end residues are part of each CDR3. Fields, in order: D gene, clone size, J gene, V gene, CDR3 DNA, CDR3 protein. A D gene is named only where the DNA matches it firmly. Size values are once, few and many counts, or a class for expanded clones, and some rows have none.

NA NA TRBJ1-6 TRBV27 TGTGCCAGCAGTAACAGGGAATCACCCCTCCACTTT CASSNRESPLHF
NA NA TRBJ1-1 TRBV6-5 TGTGCCAGCAGTTACTTTAAGGGGCGTAACACTGAAGCTTTCTTT CASSYFKGRNTEAFF
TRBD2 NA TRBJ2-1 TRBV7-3 TGTGCCAGCAGCTTAAGCCTCGGGACTAGAGGCAATGAGCAGTTCTTC CASSLSLGTRGNEQFF
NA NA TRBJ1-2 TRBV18 TGTGCCAGCTCACCAGAGGGAACTTATAACTATGGCTACACCTTC CASSPEGTYNYGYTF
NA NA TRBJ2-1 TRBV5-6 TGTGCCAGCAGCTTGGGGCAGATCCGCTACAATGAGCAGTTCTTC CASSLGQIRYNEQFF
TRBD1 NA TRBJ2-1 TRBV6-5 TGTGCCAGCAGTGTCCCGTGGACAGGTAACTATGAGCAGTTCTTC CASSVPWTGNYEQFF
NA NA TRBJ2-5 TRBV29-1 TGCAGCGTTGTAGCGACGATCCAAGAGACCCAGTACTTC CSVVATIQETQYF
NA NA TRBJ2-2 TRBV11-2 TGTGCCAGCAGCCCCTGGGCCTCAAACACCGGGGAGCTGTTTTTT CASSPWASNTGELFF
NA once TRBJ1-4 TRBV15 TGTGCCACCAGCAGAGATATCAGGCAGGGCGGAGAAAAACTGTTTTTT CATSRDIRQGGEKLFF
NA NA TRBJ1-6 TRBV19 TGTGCCAGTAGTCCCCGGGACTCAAGCTCCTATAATTCACCCCTCCACTTT CASSPRDSSSYNSPLHF
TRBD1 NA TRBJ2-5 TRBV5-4 TGTGCCAGCAGCCCGATAGGGGACAGGGGAGAGACCCAGTACTTC CASSPIGDRGETQYF
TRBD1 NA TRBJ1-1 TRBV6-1 TGTGCCAGTGGGGACAGTGAAGCTTTCTTT CASGDSEAFF
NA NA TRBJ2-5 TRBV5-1 TGCGCCAGCAGCTTGTTGCAGGGTGGTAGTCTAAGGGCCCAGTACTTC CASSLLQGGSLRAQYF
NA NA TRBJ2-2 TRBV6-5 TGTGCCAGCAGTTTGAAGAGGAACACCGGGGAGCTGTTTTTT CASSLKRNTGELFF
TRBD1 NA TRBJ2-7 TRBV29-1 TGCAGCGCCCTGAAACAGGGGCTCTACGAGCAGTACTTC CSALKQGLYEQYF
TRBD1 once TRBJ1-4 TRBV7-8 TGTGCCAGCAGCCTCTCCAGGTTTATTAGGGACAGGGTCGCAACTAATGAAAAACTGTTTTTT CASSLSRFIRDRVATNEKLFF
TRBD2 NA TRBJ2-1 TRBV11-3 TGTGCCAGCAGCCGCGGGGGGGCGAGTGATGAGCAGTTCTTC CASSRGGASDEQFF
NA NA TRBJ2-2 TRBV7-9 TGTGCCAGCAGCTTATTGGAGCGGGCCACCGGGGAGCTGTTTTTT CASSLLERATGELFF
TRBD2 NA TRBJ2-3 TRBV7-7 TGTGCCAGCAGCTTAGGGCGGGGGAACACAGATACGCAGTATTTT CASSLGRGNTDTQYF
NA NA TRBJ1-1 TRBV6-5 TGTGCCAGCAGTTTTACTAACAGGAGACTGAACACTGAAGCTTTCTTT CASSFTNRRLNTEAFF
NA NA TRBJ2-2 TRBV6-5 TGTGCCAGCAGTCACGCTCGGGGGGAGCTGTTTTTT CASSHARGELFF
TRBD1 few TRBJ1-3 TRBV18 TGTGCCAGCTCACCAGAAGACAGGGACACCATATATTTT CASSPEDRDTIYF
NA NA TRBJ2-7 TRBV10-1 TGCGCCAGCACCCTCTGGAGGGACTACGAGCAGTACTTC CASTLWRDYEQYF
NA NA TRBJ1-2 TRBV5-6 TGTGCCAGCAGTTCCCGCAGGGCCAACTATGGCTACACCTTC CASSSRRANYGYTF
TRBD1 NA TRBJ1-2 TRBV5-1 TGCGCCAGCAGCCCTACCGGGACAGGGGGCGGAGGCCCCTATGGCTACACCTTC CASSPTGTGGGGPYGYTF
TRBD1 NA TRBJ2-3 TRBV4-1 TGCGCCAGCAGCATAAGGACAGGGGGAACAGATACGCAGTATTTT CASSIRTGGTDTQYF
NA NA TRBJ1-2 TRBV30 TGTGCCTGGAGGCCAGGTCCCTCTATGGGCTACACCTTC CAWRPGPSMGYTF
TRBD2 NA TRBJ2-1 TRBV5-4 TGTGCCAGCAGCCTGGGACTAGCGGGGCGCAACTACAATGAGCAGTTCTTC CASSLGLAGRNYNEQFF
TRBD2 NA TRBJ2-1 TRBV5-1 TGCGCCAGCAGCTTAGCGGGGGGGCCCAATGAGCAGTTCTTC CASSLAGGPNEQFF
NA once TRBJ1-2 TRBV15 TGTGCCACCAGCAGGTTCGGGGACACCTATGGCTACACCTTC CATSRFGDTYGYTF